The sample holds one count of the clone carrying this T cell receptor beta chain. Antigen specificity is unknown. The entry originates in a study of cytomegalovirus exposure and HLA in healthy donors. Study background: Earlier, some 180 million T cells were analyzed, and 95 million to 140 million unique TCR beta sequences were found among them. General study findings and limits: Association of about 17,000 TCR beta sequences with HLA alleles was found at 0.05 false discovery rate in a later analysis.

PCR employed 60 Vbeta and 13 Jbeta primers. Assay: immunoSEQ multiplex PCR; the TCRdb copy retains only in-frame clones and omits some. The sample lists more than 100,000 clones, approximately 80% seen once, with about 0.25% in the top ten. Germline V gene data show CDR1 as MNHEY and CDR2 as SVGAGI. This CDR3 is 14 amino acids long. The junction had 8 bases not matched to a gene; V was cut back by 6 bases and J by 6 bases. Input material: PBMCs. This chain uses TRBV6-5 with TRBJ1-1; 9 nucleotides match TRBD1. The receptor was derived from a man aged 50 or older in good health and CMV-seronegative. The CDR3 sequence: CASRRGQGMAEAFF. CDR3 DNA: TGTGCCAGCAGGCGGGGACAGGGAATGGCTGAAGCTTTCTTT.